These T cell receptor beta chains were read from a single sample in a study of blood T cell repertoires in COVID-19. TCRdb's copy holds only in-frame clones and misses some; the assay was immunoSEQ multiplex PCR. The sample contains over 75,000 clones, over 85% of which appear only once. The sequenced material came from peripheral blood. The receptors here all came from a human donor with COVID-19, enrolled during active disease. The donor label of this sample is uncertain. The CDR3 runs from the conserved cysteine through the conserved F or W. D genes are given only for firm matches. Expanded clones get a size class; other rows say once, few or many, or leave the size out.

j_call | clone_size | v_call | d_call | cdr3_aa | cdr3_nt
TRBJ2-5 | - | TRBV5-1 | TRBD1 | CASSPTGGRETQYF | TGCGCCAGCAGCCCCACAGGGGGCAGGGAGACCCAGTACTTC
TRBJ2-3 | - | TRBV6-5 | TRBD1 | CASITGGLTDTQYF | TGTGCCAGCATAACAGGGGGCCTCACAGATACGCAGTATTTT
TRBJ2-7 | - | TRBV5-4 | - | CASATDHYEQYF | TGTGCCAGCGCGACAGACCACTACGAGCAGTACTTC
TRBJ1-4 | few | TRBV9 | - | CASSGNEEKLFF | TGTGCCAGCAGCGGAAACGAGGAAAAACTGTTTTTT
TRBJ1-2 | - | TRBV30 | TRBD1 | CAWSGGDRGAYGYTF | TGTGCCTGGAGTGGGGGAGACAGGGGAGCCTATGGCTACACCTTC
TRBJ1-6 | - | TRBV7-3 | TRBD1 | CASSLGDRRNSPLHF | TGTGCCAGCAGCTTGGGGGACAGGAGAAATTCACCCCTCCACTTT
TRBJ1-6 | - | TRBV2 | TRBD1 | CASSVRDRGSPLHF | TGTGCCAGCAGCGTTCGGGACAGGGGGTCACCCCTCCACTTT
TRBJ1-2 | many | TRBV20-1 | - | CSVPSGYGYTF | TGCAGTGTACCGAGCGGCTATGGCTACACCTTC
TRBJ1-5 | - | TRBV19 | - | CASSERQYSNQPQHF | TGTGCCAGTAGTGAGCGGCAATATAGCAATCAGCCCCAGCATTTT
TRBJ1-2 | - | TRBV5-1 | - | CASSLGQINYGYTF | TGCGCCAGCAGCCTAGGACAGATTAACTATGGCTACACCTTC
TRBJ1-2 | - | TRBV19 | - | CASSAEDRGYTF | TGTGCCAGTAGTGCGGAGGATCGGGGCTACACCTTC
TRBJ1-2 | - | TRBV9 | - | CASSVDQGYGYTF | TGTGCCAGCAGCGTAGACCAGGGTTACGGCTACACCTTC
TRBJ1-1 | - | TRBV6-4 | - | CASSLQTAGTRGAFF | TGTGCCAGCAGTCTCCAGACAGCCGGAACTCGTGGAGCTTTCTTT
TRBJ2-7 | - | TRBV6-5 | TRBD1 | CASSYSGQGFHEQYF | TGTGCCAGCAGTTACTCGGGACAGGGTTTCCACGAGCAGTACTTC
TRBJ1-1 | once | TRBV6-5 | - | CASSYGGGGGTEAFF | TGTGCCAGCAGTTATGGTGGGGGCGGAGGCACTGAAGCTTTCTTT
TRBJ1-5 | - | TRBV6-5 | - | CASSYGNSNQPQHF | TGTGCCAGTTCTTACGGGAACAGCAATCAGCCCCAGCATTTT
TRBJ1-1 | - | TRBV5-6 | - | CASSWGIQGYSAEAFF | TGTGCCAGCAGCTGGGGGATACAGGGATATTCGGCTGAAGCTTTCTTT
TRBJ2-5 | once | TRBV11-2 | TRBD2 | CASSPTSGAQETQYF | TGTGCCAGCAGCCCAACTAGCGGGGCCCAAGAGACCCAGTACTTC
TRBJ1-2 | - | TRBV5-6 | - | CASSFGDYGYTF | TGTGCCAGCAGCTTCGGGGACTATGGCTACACCTTC
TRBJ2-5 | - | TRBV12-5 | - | CASGPGWGGQETQYF | TGTGCTAGTGGTCCGGGGTGGGGAGGCCAAGAGACCCAGTACTTC
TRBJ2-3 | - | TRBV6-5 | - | CASSLSGDEDTQYF | TGTGCCAGCAGTTTATCGGGGGATGAAGATACGCAGTATTTT
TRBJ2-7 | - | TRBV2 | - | CASSAQGIEYEQYF | TGTGCCAGCAGTGCCCAGGGGATAGAGTACGAGCAGTACTTC
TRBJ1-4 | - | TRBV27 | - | CAIPRGGATNEKLFF | TGTGCCATCCCTAGAGGGGGGGCAACTAATGAAAAACTGTTTTTT
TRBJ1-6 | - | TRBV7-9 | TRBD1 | CASSLKAGGNSPLHF | TGTGCCAGCAGCTTAAAGGCAGGGGGTAATTCACCCCTCCACTTT
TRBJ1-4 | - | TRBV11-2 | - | CASSLFYSTNEKLFF | TGTGCCAGCAGCTTATTTTACTCAACTAATGAAAAACTGTTTTTT
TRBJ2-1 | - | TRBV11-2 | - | CASSFTLSGRNEQFF | TGTGCCAGCAGCTTCACCCTCTCAGGCCGCAATGAGCAGTTCTTC
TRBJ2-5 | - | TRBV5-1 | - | CASSLTPDQETQYF | TGCGCCAGCAGCTTGACTCCGGACCAAGAGACCCAGTACTTC
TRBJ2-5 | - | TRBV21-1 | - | CASGSGQAFTETQYF | TGTGCCAGCGGGTCGGGACAGGCCTTTACAGAGACCCAGTACTTC
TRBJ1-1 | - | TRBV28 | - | CASSLGPGENTEAFF | TGTGCCAGCAGTTTAGGGCCAGGGGAGAACACTGAAGCTTTCTTT
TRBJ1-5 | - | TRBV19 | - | CASSIGRGHQPQHF | TGTGCCAGTAGTATTGGTAGGGGTCATCAGCCCCAGCATTTT
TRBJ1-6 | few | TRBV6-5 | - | CASSDSSENSPLHF | TGTGCCAGCAGCGACTCCTCGGAGAATTCACCCCTCCACTTT
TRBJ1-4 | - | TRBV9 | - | CASSVEGAANEKLFF | TGTGCCAGCAGCGTAGAAGGGGCTGCTAATGAAAAACTGTTTTTT
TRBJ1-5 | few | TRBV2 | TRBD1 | CASSWDRGRGQPQHF | TGTGCCAGCAGCTGGGACAGGGGGCGCGGTCAGCCCCAGCATTTT
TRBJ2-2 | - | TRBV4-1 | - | CASSRTPLDSSTGELFF | TGCGCCAGCAGCCGGACCCCACTGGACAGCTCCACCGGGGAGCTGTTTTTT
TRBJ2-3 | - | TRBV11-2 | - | CASSPDVSTDTQYF | TGTGCCAGCAGCCCAGATGTGTCAACGGATACGCAGTATTTT
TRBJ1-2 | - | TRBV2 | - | CASSSEGDGYGYTF | TGTGCCAGCAGTTCCGAGGGGGACGGCTATGGCTACACCTTC
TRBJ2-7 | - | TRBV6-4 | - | CASTRNRNSYEQYF | TGTGCCAGCACTAGAAACAGGAACTCCTACGAGCAGTACTTC
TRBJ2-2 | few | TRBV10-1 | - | CASSERGMAGELFF | TGCGCCAGCAGTGAAAGAGGGATGGCCGGGGAGCTGTTTTTT